Sequencing of this T cell receptor (beta chain) was carried out in a study of CD8 T cells in ankylosing spondylitis. Notes on the study in general: Apparently characteristic of ankylosing spondylitis blood was a TCR beta motif (eight highly homologous variants). It was reported that disease-linked clones were significantly enriched in matched ankylosing spondylitis synovial fluid. Within peripheral blood, clones linked to disease were CD8+ and relatively rare.

Trimming stripped 6 bases from V and 0 bases from J, with 14 bases between. Germline CDR1 reads SGHRS; CDR2 reads YFSETQ. The CDR3 consists of 15 residues. This clonotype was observed a handful of times. Its antigen remains unknown. In making TCR beta libraries, quantitative 5'-RACE with molecular barcodes was used. TCRdb re-called the 5' RACE reads through MiXCR, storing one row per CDR3 protein. The table includes around 430,000 distinct CDR3 sequences, 17% detected once. The specimen sequenced was blood, either unsorted or a sorted T cell fraction (not recorded which). The chain carries TRBV5-1 and TRBJ2-3; D is possibly TRBD1 (6 bases). The clonotype originates from a male donor with ankylosing spondylitis. CDR3 coding DNA: TGCGCCAGCACTCTATCGACAGGAAGCACAGATACGCAGTATTTT. Its protein product is CASTLSTGSTDTQYF.